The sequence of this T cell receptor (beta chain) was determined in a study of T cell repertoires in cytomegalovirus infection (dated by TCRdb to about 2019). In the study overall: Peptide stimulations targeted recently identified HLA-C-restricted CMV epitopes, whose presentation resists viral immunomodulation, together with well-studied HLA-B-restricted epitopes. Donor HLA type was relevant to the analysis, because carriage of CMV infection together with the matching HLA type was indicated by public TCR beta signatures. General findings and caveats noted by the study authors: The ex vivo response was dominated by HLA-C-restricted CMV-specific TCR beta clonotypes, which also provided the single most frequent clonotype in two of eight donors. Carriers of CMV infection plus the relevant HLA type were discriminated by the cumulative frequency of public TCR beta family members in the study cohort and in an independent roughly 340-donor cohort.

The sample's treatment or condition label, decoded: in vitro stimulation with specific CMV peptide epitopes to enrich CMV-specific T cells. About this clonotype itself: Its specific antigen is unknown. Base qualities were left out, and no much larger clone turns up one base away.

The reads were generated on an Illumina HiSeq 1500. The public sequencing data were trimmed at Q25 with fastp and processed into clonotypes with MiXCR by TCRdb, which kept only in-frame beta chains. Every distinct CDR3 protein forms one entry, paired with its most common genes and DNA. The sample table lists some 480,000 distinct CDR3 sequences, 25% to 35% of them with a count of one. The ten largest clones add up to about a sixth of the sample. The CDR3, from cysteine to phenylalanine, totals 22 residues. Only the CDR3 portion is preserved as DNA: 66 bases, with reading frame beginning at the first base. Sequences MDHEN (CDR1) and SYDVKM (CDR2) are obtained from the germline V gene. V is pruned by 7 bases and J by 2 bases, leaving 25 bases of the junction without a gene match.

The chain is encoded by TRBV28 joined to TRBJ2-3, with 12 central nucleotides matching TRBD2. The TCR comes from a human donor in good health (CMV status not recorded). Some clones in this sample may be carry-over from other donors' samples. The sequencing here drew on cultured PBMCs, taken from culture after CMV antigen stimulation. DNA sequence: TGTGCCAGCATTACATTACGGACGGCCGGGACTAGCGGGCGCTGGTCCACAGATACGCAGTATTTT. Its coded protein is CASITLRTAGTSGRWSTDTQYF.